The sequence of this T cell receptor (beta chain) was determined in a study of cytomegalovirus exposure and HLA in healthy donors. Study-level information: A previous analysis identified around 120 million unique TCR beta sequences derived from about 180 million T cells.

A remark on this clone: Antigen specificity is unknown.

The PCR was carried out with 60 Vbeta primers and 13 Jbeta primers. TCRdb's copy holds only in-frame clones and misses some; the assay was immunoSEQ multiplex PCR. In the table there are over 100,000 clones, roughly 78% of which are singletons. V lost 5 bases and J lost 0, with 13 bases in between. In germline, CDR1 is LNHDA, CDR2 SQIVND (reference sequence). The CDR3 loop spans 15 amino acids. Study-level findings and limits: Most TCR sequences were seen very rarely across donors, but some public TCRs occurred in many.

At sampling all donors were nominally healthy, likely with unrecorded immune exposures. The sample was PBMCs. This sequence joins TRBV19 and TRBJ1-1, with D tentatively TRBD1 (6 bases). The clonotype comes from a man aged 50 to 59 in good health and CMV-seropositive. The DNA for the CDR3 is TGTGCCAGTAGTTTCTCCGGGACACTGAACACTGAAGCTTTCTTT. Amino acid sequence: CASSFSGTLNTEAFF.